This TCR beta chain was captured by sequencing in a study of T cell responses to AZD1222 COVID-19 vaccine. Looked up from germline, CDR1 is MDHEN and CDR2 is SYDVKM. CDR3 size: 15 residues. V was clipped by 7 bases and J by 4 bases; unmatched bases: 8. Sequencing was performed with immunoSEQ multiplex PCR; in TCRdb, only in-frame clones are kept and a portion is missing. This sample carries roughly 120,000 clones, 90% to 95% of them seen once, and the ten largest clones take under 3.5%. General study points: Receipt of two AZD1222 doses was followed by a rise in Spike-specific TCR breadth and depth. Within unmutated variant regions lay the reported targets of nearly half of spike-specific TCRs.

On this clone itself: Its specificity is not known.

The starting material was peripheral blood, obtained on day 0 of AZD1222 vaccination. The TCR was taken from an adult in good health. The chain uses TRBV28 and TRBJ2-1, with 9 bases identical to TRBD1. This CDR3 is CASTPTGQGYNEQFF. DNA for the CDR3: TGTGCCAGCACACCCACGGGACAGGGATACAATGAGCAGTTCTTC.